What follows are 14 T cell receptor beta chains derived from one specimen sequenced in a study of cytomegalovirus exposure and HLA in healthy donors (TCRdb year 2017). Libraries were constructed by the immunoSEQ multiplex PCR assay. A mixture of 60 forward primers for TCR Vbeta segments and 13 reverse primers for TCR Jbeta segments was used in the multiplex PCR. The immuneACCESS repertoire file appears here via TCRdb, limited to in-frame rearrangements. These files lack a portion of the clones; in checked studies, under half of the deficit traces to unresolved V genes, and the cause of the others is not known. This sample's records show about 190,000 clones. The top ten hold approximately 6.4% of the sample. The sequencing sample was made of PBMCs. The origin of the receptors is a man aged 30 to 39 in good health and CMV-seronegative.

CDR3 coding DNA: TGCGCCAGCAGTGGACCCGGGACAGGGGGCCTCACAGATACGCAGTATTTT. Its translation is CASSGPGTGGLTDTQYF. The chain uses TRBV10-1 and TRBJ2-3, with TRBD1 matching 12 bases. The junction had 7 bases not matched to a gene; V was cut back by 4 bases and J by 2 bases. CDR1 and CDR2 from the germline V gene are WNHNN and SYGVQD (reference sequence). The CDR3 sequence is 17 residues long.

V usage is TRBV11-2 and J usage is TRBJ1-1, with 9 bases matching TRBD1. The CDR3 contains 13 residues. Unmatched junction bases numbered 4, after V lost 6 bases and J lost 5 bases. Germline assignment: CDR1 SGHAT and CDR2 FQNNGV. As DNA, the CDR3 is TGTGCCAGCAGACGGACAGGGGATACTGAAGCTTTCTTT. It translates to CASRRTGDTEAFF.

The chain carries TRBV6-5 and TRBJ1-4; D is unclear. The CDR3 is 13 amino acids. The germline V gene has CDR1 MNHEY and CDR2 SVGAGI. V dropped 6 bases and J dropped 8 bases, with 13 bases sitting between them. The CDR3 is CASRPNRSEKLFF. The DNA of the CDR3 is TGTGCCAGCAGACCTAACAGAAGCGAAAAACTGTTTTTT.

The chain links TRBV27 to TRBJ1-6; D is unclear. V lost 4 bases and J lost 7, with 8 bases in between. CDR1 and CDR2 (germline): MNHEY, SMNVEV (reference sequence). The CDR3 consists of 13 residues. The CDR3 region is CASSSSLNSPLHF. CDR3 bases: TGTGCCAGCAGTTCGTCCCTGAATTCACCCCTCCACTTT.

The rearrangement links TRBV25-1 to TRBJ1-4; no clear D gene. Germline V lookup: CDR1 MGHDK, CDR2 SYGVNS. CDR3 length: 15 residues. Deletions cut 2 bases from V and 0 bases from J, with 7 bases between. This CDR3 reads CASSEHRTTNEKLFF. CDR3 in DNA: TGTGCCAGCAGTGAACACAGAACAACTAATGAAAAACTGTTTTTT.

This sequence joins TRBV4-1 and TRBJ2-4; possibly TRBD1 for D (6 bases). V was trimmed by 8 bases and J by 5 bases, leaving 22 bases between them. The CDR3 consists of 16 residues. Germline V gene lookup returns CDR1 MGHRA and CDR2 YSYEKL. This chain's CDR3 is CASEGDGYGQENIQYF. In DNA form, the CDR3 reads TGCGCCAGCGAGGGGGACGGTTACGGACAAGAAAACATTCAGTACTTC.

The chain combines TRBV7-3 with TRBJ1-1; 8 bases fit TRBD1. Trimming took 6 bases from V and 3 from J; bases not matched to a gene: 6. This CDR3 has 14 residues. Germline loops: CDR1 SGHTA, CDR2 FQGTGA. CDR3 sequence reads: CASRTQGGDTEAFF. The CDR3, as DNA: TGTGCCAGCAGGACACAGGGGGGAGACACTGAAGCTTTCTTT.

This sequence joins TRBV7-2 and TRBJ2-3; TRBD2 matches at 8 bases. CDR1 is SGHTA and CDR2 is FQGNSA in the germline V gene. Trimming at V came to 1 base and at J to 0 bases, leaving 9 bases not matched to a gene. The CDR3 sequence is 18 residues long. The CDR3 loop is CASSLGSDSGDSTDTQYF. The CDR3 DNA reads TGTGCCAGCAGCTTAGGATCCGATAGCGGGGATAGCACAGATACGCAGTATTTT.

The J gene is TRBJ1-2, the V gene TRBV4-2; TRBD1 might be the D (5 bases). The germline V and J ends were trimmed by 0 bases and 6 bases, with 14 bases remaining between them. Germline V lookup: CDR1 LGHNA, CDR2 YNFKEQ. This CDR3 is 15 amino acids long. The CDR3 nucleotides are TGTGCCAGCAGCCAAGAGGGCAGGGAGGGAGATGGCTACACCTTC. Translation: CASSQEGREGDGYTF.

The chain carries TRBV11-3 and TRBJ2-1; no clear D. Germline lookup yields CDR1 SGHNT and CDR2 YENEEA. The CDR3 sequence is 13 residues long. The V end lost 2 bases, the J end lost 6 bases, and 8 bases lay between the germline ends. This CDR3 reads CASSLNSLNEQFF. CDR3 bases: TGTGCCAGCAGCTTAAATAGTCTCAATGAGCAGTTCTTC.

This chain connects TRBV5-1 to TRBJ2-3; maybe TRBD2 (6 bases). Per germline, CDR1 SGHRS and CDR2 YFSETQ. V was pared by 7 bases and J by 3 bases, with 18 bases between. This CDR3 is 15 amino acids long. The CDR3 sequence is CASGSARGSTDTQYF. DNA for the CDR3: TGCGCCAGCGGATCGGCCCGGGGGAGTACAGATACGCAGTATTTT.

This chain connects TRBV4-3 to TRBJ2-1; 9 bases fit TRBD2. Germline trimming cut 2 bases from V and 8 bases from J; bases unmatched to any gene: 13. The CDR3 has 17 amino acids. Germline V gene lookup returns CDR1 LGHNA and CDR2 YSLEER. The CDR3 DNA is TGCGCCAGCAGCCAAAAGCCCCCTGGGCGGGGGGGCCATGAGCAGTTCTTC. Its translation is CASSQKPPGRGGHEQFF.

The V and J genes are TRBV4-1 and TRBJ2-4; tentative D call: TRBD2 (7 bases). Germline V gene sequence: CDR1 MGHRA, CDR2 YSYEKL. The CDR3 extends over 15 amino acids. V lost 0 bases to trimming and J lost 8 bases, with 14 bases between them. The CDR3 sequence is CASSQDPGRGDIQYF. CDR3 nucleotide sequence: TGCGCCAGCAGCCAAGACCCAGGGAGGGGGGACATTCAGTACTTC.

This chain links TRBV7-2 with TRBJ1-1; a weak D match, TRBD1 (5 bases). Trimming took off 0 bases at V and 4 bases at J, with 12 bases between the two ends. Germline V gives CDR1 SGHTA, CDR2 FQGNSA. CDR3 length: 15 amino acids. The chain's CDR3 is CASSLARGLGTEAFF. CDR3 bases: TGTGCCAGCAGCTTAGCGCGGGGGTTGGGCACTGAAGCTTTCTTT.